This T cell receptor (beta chain) comes out of a study of T cell responses to AZD1222 COVID-19 vaccine. TCRdb's copy holds only in-frame clones and misses some; the assay was immunoSEQ multiplex PCR. The table has some 64,000 clones, about 74% seen once. CDR3 length: 12 amino acids. Germline V gene lookup returns CDR1 MDHEN and CDR2 SYDVKM. V was pared by 6 bases and J by 6 bases, with 11 bases between. This clone was seen just once. The antigen is unknown. The study, taken as a whole, reports: After two AZD1222 doses, spike-specific TCR breadth and depth rose versus day 0. Researchers report vaccine-associated CD4 TCRs spanning spike, with dominance at 160-218 and 743-854. Close to half of spike-specific TCRs reportedly recognize unmutated variant regions.

The sample here was peripheral blood, taken on day 0 of AZD1222 vaccination. This sequence was found in an adult in good health. The chain employs TRBV28 and TRBJ1-2; no clear D. CDR3 in amino acids: CASSLGTHGYTF. The CDR3 coding sequence is TGTGCCAGCAGCCTCGGCACCCATGGCTACACCTTC.